The clone carrying this T cell receptor beta chain turned up a few times. Antigen specificity is unknown. Germline loops: CDR1 SGDLS, CDR2 YYNGEE. V was clipped by 4 bases and J by 1 base, with 14 bases between them. The CDR3 is 16 amino acids. In the PCR, 60 Vbeta and 13 Jbeta primers were used. The data were produced by immunoSEQ multiplex PCR, yet TCRdb's version contains in-frame clones alone and is incomplete. The data contain some 130,000 clones, more than 75% of them singletons. This sample is part of a study of cytomegalovirus exposure and HLA in healthy donors. General study findings and limits: TCR beta sequences reportedly predicted most subjects' HLA-A and HLA-B alleles accurately. Differences between HLA loci emerged in a later analysis of TCR association rates, with DRB1 most and HLA-C fewest.

The clonotype comes from a female donor in good health and CMV-seronegative. Sequencing was performed on PBMCs. The chain uses TRBV9 and TRBJ2-2, with a weak D call TRBD2 (5 bases). The CDR3 spells CASSTGNRGNTGELFF. CDR3 sequence (DNA): TGTGCCAGCAGCACGGGGAATCGGGGGAACACCGGGGAGCTGTTTTTT.